This passage covers 18 T cell receptor beta chains from one sample sequenced in a study of T cells in Graves' hyperthyroidism and ophthalmopathy. TCR beta CDR3 regions were amplified from RNA. HTBI primers drove first-round RT-PCR of the TCR CDR3. From the multiplex PCR reads, TCRdb called clonotypes with MiXCR, one entry per CDR3 protein. The sample lists a few hundred thousand distinct CDR3 sequences, about 16% occurring once. Sequenced sample: blood. Receptor source: a woman aged 40 to 55 with Graves' ophthalmopathy.

In this sample, this clonotype turned up many times. The chain uses TRBV12-3 or TRBV12-4 and TRBJ1-2; no definite D call. This CDR3 has 12 residues. V shed 5 bases and J shed 6 bases, with 10 bases lying between them. CDR3 coding DNA: TGTGCCAGCAGTACCTCTAGGGATGGCTACACCTTC. Translating it yields CASSTSRDGYTF.

This clonotype has a count of ten or more. The chain combines TRBV28 with TRBJ1-2, with D tentatively TRBD1 (5 bases). V dropped 4 bases and J dropped 4 bases, with 19 bases sitting between them. Germline CDR1 MDHEN, CDR2 SYDVKM. There are 16 residues in the CDR3. The CDR3 DNA follows: TGTGCCAGCAGTTCCTTTCTCCGACAGTCTCGCTATGGCTACACCTTC. Translation: CASSSFLRQSRYGYTF.

Comments on this clonotype: A read error may produce the germline difference seen at one junction end. The chain is built from TRBV5-1 and TRBJ2-6; D is possibly TRBD1 (6 bases). Germline V gene data show CDR1 as SGHRS and CDR2 as YFSETQ. The CDR3 consists of 18 residues. This chain's CDR3 is CASSRELQGYSGASVLTF. DNA for the CDR3: TGCGCCAGCAGCCGCGAATTACAGGGTTACTCTGGGGCCAGCGTCCTGACTTTC.

V is TRBV13 and J is TRBJ1-5; the match to TRBD1 covers 10 bases. The germline V gene encodes CDR1 PRHDT and CDR2 FYEKMQ (reference sequence). With 6 bases clipped from V and 6 bases from J, the junction kept 8 bases outside the gene matches. The CDR3 extends over 15 amino acids. The CDR3, as DNA: TGTGCCAGCAGTCGGACAGGGGGATTTTCTCAGCCCCAGCATTTT. Protein product: CASSRTGGFSQPQHF.

This clonotype has a handful of counts. The chain recombines TRBV29-1 with TRBJ1-1; D not certain. In germline, CDR1 is SQVTM, CDR2 ANQGSEA. The V end was cut by 2 bases, the J end by 0 bases, with 10 bases between. CDR3 size: 14 residues. The CDR3 nucleotides are TGCAGCGTTGAAAGGATTATTATGAACACTGAAGCTTTCTTT. Translated: CSVERIIMNTEAFF.

The genes are TRBV4-1 and TRBJ2-7; possibly TRBD1 or TRBD2 for D (5 bases each). Germline V gives CDR1 MGHRA, CDR2 YSYEKL. This CDR3 has 17 residues. V was shortened by 0 bases and J by 3 bases, with 18 bases between the two germline ends. As DNA, the CDR3 is TGCGCCAGCAGCCAAGATCCCGGCCGGGGCGCCGACTACGAGCAGTACTTC. It encodes CASSQDPGRGADYEQYF.

This clonotype was detected many times. The chain links TRBV6-1 to TRBJ1-2; the D gene is possibly TRBD1 (6 bases). The V gene lost 10 bases and the J gene lost 6 bases, with 24 bases spanning the gap. This CDR3 is built from 15 residues. CDR1 and CDR2 from the germline V gene are MNHNS and SASEGT. Here the CDR3 DNA reads TGTGCCACCAGAGGGGCGGCAGGGGAACAGAATGGCTACACCTTC. This sequence encodes CATRGAAGEQNGYTF.

This clonotype appeared many times. The chain carries TRBV28 and TRBJ2-7; the match to TRBD1 covers 10 bases. This CDR3 spans 15 amino acids. The germline V gene encodes CDR1 MDHEN and CDR2 SYDVKM. With 6 bases clipped from V and 5 bases from J, the junction kept 10 bases outside the gene matches. This CDR3 reads CASRTGGAGLDEQYF. In DNA form, the CDR3 reads TGTGCCAGCAGGACAGGGGGCGCCGGGTTGGACGAGCAGTACTTC.

This clonotype was seen a few times. The gene calls are TRBV6-6 and TRBJ1-4, with a tentative D call TRBD1 (6 bases). V shed 0 bases and J shed 5 bases, with 10 bases lying between them. The CDR3 length is 15 residues. Per the germline V gene, CDR1 is MNHNY and CDR2 is SVGAGI (reference sequence). The CDR3 reads CASSYSGTLNEKLFF. The CDR3 bases are TGTGCCAGCAGTTACTCAGGGACACTGAATGAAAAACTGTTTTTT.

As for this clonotype: This clone may be a read error of a much larger clone one base away. The chain links TRBV7-9 to TRBJ1-4, with D perhaps TRBD1 (6 bases). Per germline, CDR1 SEHNR and CDR2 FQNEAQ (reference sequence). The CDR3 contains 14 residues. The CDR3 here is CASSSSRGNGKLFF. CDR3 in DNA: TGTGCCAGCAGCTCATCAAGGGGGAATGGAAAACTGTTTTTT.

In DNA, the CDR3 is TGTGCCAGCAGCCACCGGGACAGGAAGAATGAAAAACTGTTTTTT. Its protein is CASSHRDRKNEKLFF. V gene TRBV7-2 combines with J gene TRBJ1-4, with TRBD1 matching over 8 bases. This CDR3 has 15 amino acids. Germline V gene lookup returns CDR1 SGHTA and CDR2 FQGNSA. Trimming cost V 5 bases and J 5 bases; bases outside gene matches: 7.

A note on this clonotype: A much larger clone sits a single nucleotide away, making a read error possible. This chain links TRBV3-1 with TRBJ2-2, with D possibly TRBD2 on 5 matching bases. V was pared by 4 bases and J by 4 bases, with 7 bases between. This CDR3 region has 13 residues. Germline assignment: CDR1 LGHDT and CDR2 YNNKEL (reference sequence). This CDR3 reads CASSRGLTGELFF. The CDR3, as DNA: TGTGCCAGCAGCCGAGGGCTCACCGGGGAGCTGTTTTTT.

There are a few counts of this clonotype. The chain links TRBV3-1 to TRBJ2-5; TRBD2 agrees at 12 bases. Germline trimming cut 6 bases from V and 7 bases from J; bases unmatched to any gene: 6. The CDR3 contains 14 residues. CDR1 is LGHDT and CDR2 is YNNKEL in the germline V gene (reference sequence). For the CDR3, the DNA is TGTGCCAGCAGGCGGACTAGCGGGGTGGGGACCCAGTACTTC. Amino acids: CASRRTSGVGTQYF.

At least ten counts were recorded for this clonotype. V gene TRBV2 combines with J gene TRBJ2-3; either TRBD1 or TRBD2 may supply D (5 bases each). V lost 0 bases, J lost 5 bases, and 15 bases lay in between. The germline V gene has CDR1 SNHLY and CDR2 FYNNEI. There are 16 residues in the CDR3. The CDR3 DNA sequence: TGTGCCAGCAGTGAAGCATCCGGGGAAAGGGGAGATACGCAGTATTTT. Translation: CASSEASGERGDTQYF.

As regards this clonotype: A single base separates this from a much larger clone, so it may be a read error. The CDR3 nucleotides are TGTGCCAGCAGTAACCGCGAGGGAGGCGCTGAAGCTTTCTTT. It encodes CASSNREGGAEAFF. The gene calls are TRBV6-4 and TRBJ1-1; no reliable D call. Between the trimmed V and J ends, which lost 5 bases and 6 bases, there was a span of 16 bases. CDR1 and CDR2 from the germline V gene are MRHNA and SNTAGT. This CDR3 has 14 amino acids.

The V call is TRBV29-1, the J call TRBJ2-1; D not resolved. CDR1 and CDR2 (germline): SQVTM, ANQGSEA. CDR3 length: 13 residues. V lost 5 bases to trimming and J lost 3 bases, with 11 bases between them. The CDR3 spells CSVPWSGYNEQFF. CDR3 nucleotides: TGCAGCGTTCCCTGGTCGGGCTACAATGAGCAGTTCTTC.

The rearrangement joins TRBV29-1 to TRBJ1-2; no definite D call. The CDR3 sequence is 12 residues long. Trimming shortened V by 7 bases and J by 2 bases, and 11 bases separated the two germline ends. Germline values: CDR1 SQVTM, CDR2 ANQGSEA. CDR3 nucleotides: TGCAGCGCCATCGACGGGAACTATGGCTACACCTTC. Amino acids: CSAIDGNYGYTF.

This clonotype was seen ten or more times. J is TRBJ1-5 and V is TRBV6-6, with D unclear. CDR3 length: 15 amino acids. Germline V CDR1 and CDR2: MNHNY, SVGAGI (reference sequence). V was shortened by 2 bases and J by 0 bases, with 8 bases between the two germline ends. The CDR3 coding sequence is TGTGCCAGCAGTTACGGCGGCTTTAGCAATCAGCCCCAGCATTTT. Its protein is CASSYGGFSNQPQHF.